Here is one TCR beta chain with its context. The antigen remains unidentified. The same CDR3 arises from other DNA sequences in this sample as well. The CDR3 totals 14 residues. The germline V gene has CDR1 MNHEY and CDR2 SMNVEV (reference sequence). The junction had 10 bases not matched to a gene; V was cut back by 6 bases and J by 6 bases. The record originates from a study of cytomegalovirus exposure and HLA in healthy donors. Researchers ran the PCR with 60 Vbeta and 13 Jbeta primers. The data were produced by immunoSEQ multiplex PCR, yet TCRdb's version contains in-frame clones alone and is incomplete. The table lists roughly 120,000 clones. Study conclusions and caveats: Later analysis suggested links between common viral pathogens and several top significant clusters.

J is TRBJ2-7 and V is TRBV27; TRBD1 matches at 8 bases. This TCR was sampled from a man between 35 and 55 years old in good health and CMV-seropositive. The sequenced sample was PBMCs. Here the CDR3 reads CASRPPGRGPEQYF. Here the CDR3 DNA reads TGTGCCAGCAGACCCCCGGGCAGGGGGCCCGAGCAGTACTTC.